The clone carrying this TCR beta chain has a single count. Per the original methods: Counts of nucleated cells, estimated from reference gene primer amplification, were obtained. The data were produced by immunoSEQ multiplex PCR, yet TCRdb's version contains in-frame clones alone and is incomplete. The DNA gave D and trimming, while V, J and clone size come from that table. Among about 190,000 clones listed, roughly four fifths were seen once. These data belong to a study of blood T cell repertoires in COVID-19. Germline assignment: CDR1 SGDLS and CDR2 YYNGEE. V was pared by 0 bases and J by 7 bases, with 12 bases of the junction left unmatched. This CDR3 is built from 17 residues.

The TCR comes from a man aged 25-45 years with active or convalescent COVID-19. V and J are TRBV9 and TRBJ2-1; 8 bases fit TRBD1. Sequencing was done on a sample of peripheral blood. CDR3 bases: TGTGCCAGCAGCGTAGCTCTGGAGACAGGGGTGACGAATGAGCAGTTCTTC. Translation: CASSVALETGVTNEQFF.